The next 14 T cell receptor beta chains were all read from a single sample in a study of control samples from healthy donors and cancer patients (dated by TCRdb to 2020 to 2021). The library was obtained by the immunoSEQ multiplex PCR assay. The source is immuneACCESS, and TCRdb retained only in-frame sequences with V and J called. Part of the clones is not carried over; for the studies checked, unresolved V genes explain less than half of this, and the remainder is unexplained. Present in this sample are fewer than 300,000 clones, approximately 80% of which were seen just once. The ten most abundant clones make up 13% of the sample. What was sequenced was PBMCs. Every receptor here comes from a woman in her sixties or seventies with lung cancer.

This rearrangement joins TRBV27 to TRBJ1-4; D gene ambiguous. Germline lookup yields CDR1 MNHEY and CDR2 SMNVEV (reference sequence). V gave up 5 bases and J gave up 2 bases, with 15 bases separating them. The CDR3 covers 16 residues. The CDR3 loop is CASSPYPRGTNEKLFF. CDR3 DNA: TGTGCCAGCAGTCCCTACCCCCGCGGTACTAATGAAAAACTGTTTTTT.

This clone was picked up one time. J is TRBJ1-6 and V is TRBV6-4; 8 nucleotides align to TRBD1. This CDR3 spans 14 amino acids. Losses at the gene ends were 5 bases for V and 10 bases for J; bases not matched to a gene: 7. Germline V gene lookup returns CDR1 MRHNA and CDR2 SNTAGT. The DNA of the CDR3 is TGTGCCAGCAGTCCTCGACAGGGGAGCTCACCCCTCCACTTT. Translated, it gives CASSPRQGSSPLHF.

The genes are TRBV29-1 and TRBJ1-1; 11 nucleotides agree with TRBD1. The CDR3 has 13 residues. The J segment lost 5 bases and the V segment lost 7 bases, leaving 6 bases of the junction unmatched. Per germline, CDR1 SQVTM and CDR2 ANQGSEA. Written as DNA, the CDR3 is TGCAGCGCGAACCGGGACAGGGGGACTGAAGCTTTCTTT. As protein: CSANRDRGTEAFF.

V and J are TRBV28 and TRBJ2-1, with 11 bases identical to TRBD2. The CDR3 length is 14 residues. CDR1 is MDHEN, CDR2 SYDVKM, per germline. V gave up 3 bases and J gave up 7 bases; unmatched junction bases: 2. CDR3 region: CASSLLAGGNEQFF. In DNA, the CDR3 is TGTGCCAGCAGTTTGCTAGCGGGAGGAAATGAGCAGTTCTTC.

CDR3 bases: TGTGCCAGCAGCGTAGGTGGCGGGGTAGCAGAGACCCAGTACTTC. Translating gives CASSVGGGVAETQYF. The genes are TRBV9 and TRBJ2-5; a weak D match, TRBD2 (6 bases). The V and J ends lost 0 bases and 4 bases respectively, with 13 bases between them. Germline V gene lookup returns CDR1 SGDLS and CDR2 YYNGEE. The CDR3 loop spans 15 amino acids.

This clone was observed a few times. The gene calls are TRBV7-9 and TRBJ1-5; D might be TRBD1 (5 bases). This CDR3 contains 15 residues. Per germline, CDR1 SEHNR and CDR2 FQNEAQ (reference sequence). The ends were cut back, 5 bases at V and 3 bases at J, with 14 bases in the middle. The CDR3 region is CASSGTGAHNQPQHF. Here the CDR3 DNA reads TGTGCCAGCAGCGGTACCGGGGCCCACAATCAGCCCCAGCATTTT.

The chain combines TRBV3-1 (or the pseudogene TRBV3-2) with TRBJ1-1; 10 bases agree with TRBD1. The CDR3 contains 15 residues. CDR1 and CDR2 from the germline V gene are LGHDT and YNNKEL (reference sequence). J lost 0 bases, V lost 6 bases, and 4 bases had no gene match. The CDR3 region has the DNA TGTGCCAGCAGAAACGGACAGGGGGTGAACACTGAAGCTTTCTTT. This sequence encodes CASRNGQGVNTEAFF.

The genes are TRBV3-1 (or the pseudogene TRBV3-2) and TRBJ2-4; no definite D call. The CDR3 loop spans 14 amino acids. The germline gives CDR1 LGHDT, CDR2 YNNKEL (reference sequence). The V end was cut by 0 bases, the J end by 7 bases, with 10 bases between. The CDR3 region has the DNA TGTGCCAGCAGCCAAGAACCTCTAGGGAACATTCAGTACTTC. Its protein is CASSQEPLGNIQYF.

This chain uses TRBV21-1 with TRBJ1-2. TRBV21-1 is termed a pseudogene. The CDR3 sequence is 15 residues long. Written as DNA, the CDR3 is TGTGCCAGCAGCAAACAAGGGATAGGTAACTATGGCTACACCTTC. Protein product: CASSKQGIGNYGYTF.

The chain employs TRBV12-3 or TRBV12-4 and TRBJ1-2; D may be TRBD1 (5 bases). Trimming removed 7 bases at V and 6 bases at J, with 12 bases between. This CDR3 is 12 amino acids long. The CDR3 DNA sequence: TGTGCCAGCACTCCCTCAGGGAATGGCTACACCTTC. Its translation: CASTPSGNGYTF.

This rearrangement joins TRBV2 to TRBJ1-2; D is ambiguous. Germline assignment: CDR1 SNHLY and CDR2 FYNNEI. V was clipped by 3 bases and J by 5 bases, with 7 bases between them. This CDR3 contains 12 residues. The CDR3 DNA is TGTGCCAGCAGTGATCCAGCGTATGGCTACACCTTC. Amino acid sequence: CASSDPAYGYTF.

V usage is TRBV6-1 and J usage is TRBJ2-7, with D possibly TRBD2 on 6 matching bases. The germline V gene encodes CDR1 MNHNS and CDR2 SASEGT. The CDR3 spans 14 residues. Trimming shortened V by 2 bases and J by 2 bases, and 10 bases separated the two germline ends. CDR3 protein: CASSEFGGPYEQYF. The CDR3 DNA reads TGTGCCAGCAGTGAATTCGGGGGACCCTACGAGCAGTACTTC.

The V call is TRBV3-1 (or the pseudogene TRBV3-2), the J call TRBJ1-6; D remains unclear. Germline V gives CDR1 LGHDT, CDR2 YNNKEL (reference sequence). V was cut by 1 base and J by 9 bases, with 7 bases left in between. This CDR3 has 13 residues. In DNA form, the CDR3 reads TGTGCCAGCAGCCAAGTTGAGAGTTCACCCCTCCACTTT. Its protein is CASSQVESSPLHF.

The chain has TRBV5-8 and TRBJ1-3; possible D gene TRBD1, 5 bases. Germline V gene sequence: CDR1 SGHTS, CDR2 YDEGEE. The V and J ends lost 3 bases and 0 bases respectively, with 10 bases between them. The CDR3 runs to 15 residues. The CDR3 DNA follows: TGTGCCAGCAGCTCGGGGCTCCGCTCTGGAAACACCATATATTTT. Amino acids: CASSSGLRSGNTIYF.